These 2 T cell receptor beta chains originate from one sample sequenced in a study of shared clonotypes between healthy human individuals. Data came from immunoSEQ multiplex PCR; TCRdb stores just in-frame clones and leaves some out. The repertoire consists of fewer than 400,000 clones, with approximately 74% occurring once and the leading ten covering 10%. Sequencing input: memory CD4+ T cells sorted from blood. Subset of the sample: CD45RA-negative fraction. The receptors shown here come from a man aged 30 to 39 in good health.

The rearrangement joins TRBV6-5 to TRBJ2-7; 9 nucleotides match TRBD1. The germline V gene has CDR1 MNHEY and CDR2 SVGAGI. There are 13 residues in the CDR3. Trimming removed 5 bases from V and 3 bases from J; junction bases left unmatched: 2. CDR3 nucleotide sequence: TGTGCCAGCAGTACGGACAGGGGCTACGAGCAGTACTTC. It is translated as CASSTDRGYEQYF.

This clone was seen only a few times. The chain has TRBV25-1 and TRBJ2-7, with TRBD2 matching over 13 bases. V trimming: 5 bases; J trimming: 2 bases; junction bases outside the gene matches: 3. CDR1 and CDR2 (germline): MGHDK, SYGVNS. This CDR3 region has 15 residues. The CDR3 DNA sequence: TGTGCCAGCAGTTTGGGACTAGCGGGACCCTACGAGCAGTACTTC. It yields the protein CASSLGLAGPYEQYF.